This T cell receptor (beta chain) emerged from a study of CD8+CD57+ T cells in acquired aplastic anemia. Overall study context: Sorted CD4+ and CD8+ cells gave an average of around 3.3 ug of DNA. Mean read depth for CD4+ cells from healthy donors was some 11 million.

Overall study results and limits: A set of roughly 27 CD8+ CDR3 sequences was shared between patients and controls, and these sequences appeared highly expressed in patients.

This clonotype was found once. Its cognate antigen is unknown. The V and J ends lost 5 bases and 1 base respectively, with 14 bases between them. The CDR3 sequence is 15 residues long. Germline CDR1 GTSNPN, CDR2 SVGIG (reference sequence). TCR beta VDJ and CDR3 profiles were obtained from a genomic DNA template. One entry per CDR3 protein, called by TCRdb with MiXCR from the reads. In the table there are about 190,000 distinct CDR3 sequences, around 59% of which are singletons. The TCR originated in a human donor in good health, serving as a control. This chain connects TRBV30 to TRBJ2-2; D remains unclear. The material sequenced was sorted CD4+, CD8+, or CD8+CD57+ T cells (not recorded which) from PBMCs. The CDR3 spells CAWGDTGWNTGELFF. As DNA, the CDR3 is TGTGCCTGGGGCGACACTGGGTGGAACACCGGGGAGCTGTTTTTT.